The 26 T cell receptor beta chains below were found in one sample sequenced in a study of naive and memory T cell subsets (dated by TCRdb to about 2017). The method behind the library was UMI-ligation and nested PCR. Sequencing was carried out with an Illumina MiSeq. The beta constant-region primer consisted of an equimolar mixture of two oligonucleotides that together covered TRBC1 and TRBC2. TCRdb's own reprocessing of the public reads used fastp at Q25 and MiXCR and kept productive beta chains. Each CDR3 protein appears once, grouped with its most common genes and DNA. This sample is represented by 77,000 or so distinct CDR3 sequences; roughly 14% of them were singletons. Of the sample, about 0.93% falls within the top ten clones. The sequenced sample was central memory CD4+ T cells from blood. Explained via the paper, the cell subset or site label denotes: central memory, CD45RA- CD27+. The receptors derive from a human donor in good health.

The J gene is TRBJ1-2, the V gene TRBV7-2; weak D call: TRBD1 (6 bases). CDR3 length: 12 amino acids. V was shortened by 5 bases and J by 8 bases, with 12 bases between the two germline ends. Germline V gives CDR1 SGHTA, CDR2 FQGNSA. The CDR3 protein is CASSTGQPGYTF. In DNA form, the CDR3 reads TGTGCCAGCAGCACTGGACAGCCGGGCTACACCTTC.

The V gene is TRBV20-1, the J gene TRBJ1-2, with D uncertain. The CDR3 has 14 amino acids. CDR1 and CDR2 from the germline V gene are DFQATT and SNEGSKA (reference sequence). The V gene lost 6 bases and the J gene lost 0 bases, with 14 bases spanning the gap. CDR3 nucleotides: TGCAGTGCCACTCGAGAGTCCACTAACTATGGCTACACCTTC. As protein: CSATRESTNYGYTF.

The chain carries TRBV12-3 or TRBV12-4 and TRBJ1-2; tentatively, D is TRBD1 (5 bases). CDR3 size: 17 residues. The V end lost 3 bases, the J end lost 0 bases, and 17 bases lay between the germline ends. The CDR3 DNA reads TGTGCCAGCAGTTTCGGTGGACCAAGGGGAGCTAACTATGGCTACACCTTC. This gives the protein CASSFGGPRGANYGYTF.

This rearrangement joins TRBV19 to TRBJ1-5; a possible D gene is TRBD1 (5 bases). CDR3 size: 15 residues. Trimming took off 7 bases at V and 5 bases at J, with 18 bases between the two ends. In germline, CDR1 is LNHDA, CDR2 SQIVND (reference sequence). The CDR3 here is CASTTRDGRYQPQHF. Here the CDR3 DNA reads TGTGCCAGTACCACACGGGACGGCCGGTATCAGCCCCAGCATTTT.

This clonotype was seen many times. J is TRBJ1-6 and V is TRBV27; TRBD1 aligns across 8 bases. The CDR3 is made up of 14 amino acids. Germline V lookup: CDR1 MNHEY, CDR2 SMNVEV (reference sequence). Trimming at V came to 6 bases and at J to 9 bases, leaving 7 bases not matched to a gene. The CDR3 loop is CASRRAGGGSPLHF. CDR3 sequence (DNA): TGTGCCAGCAGACGGGCAGGGGGCGGTTCACCCCTCCACTTT.

V gene TRBV5-1 combines with J gene TRBJ2-5, with no clear D. CDR1 is SGHRS, CDR2 YFSETQ, per germline. V was pared by 3 bases and J by 5 bases, with 5 bases between. The CDR3 sequence is 11 residues long. DNA of the CDR3: TGCGCCAGCAGCTGTTTGGAGACCCAGTACTTC. It codes for CASSCLETQYF.

The rearrangement links TRBV7-9 to TRBJ2-5, with D perhaps given as TRBD1 or TRBD2 (5 bases each). The ends were cut back, 5 bases at V and 1 base at J, with 8 bases in the middle. Per the germline V gene, CDR1 is SEHNR and CDR2 is FQNEAQ (reference sequence). The CDR3 is made up of 13 amino acids. The chain's CDR3 is CASSRDLQETQYF. The CDR3 DNA is TGTGCCAGCAGCCGGGACCTCCAAGAGACCCAGTACTTC.

This clonotype came up a few times. The rearrangement links TRBV7-2 to TRBJ1-2; 8 nucleotides align to TRBD1. Unmatched junction bases numbered 2, after V lost 5 bases and J lost 0 bases. This CDR3 is built from 14 residues. The V gene's germline CDR1 is SGHTA and CDR2 FQGNSA. The CDR3 reads CASSGQGANYGYTF. The DNA for the CDR3 is TGTGCCAGCAGCGGACAGGGAGCTAACTATGGCTACACCTTC.

In its sample, this clonotype was seen a few times. The chain is built from TRBV29-1 and TRBJ2-1; tentatively, D is TRBD1 (6 bases). The CDR3 has 13 residues. Trimming removed 6 bases at V and 8 bases at J, with 17 bases between. The V gene's germline CDR1 is SQVTM and CDR2 ANQGSEA. The CDR3, as DNA: TGCAGCGTCCAAAGGGGGTTGGGGGATGAGCAGTTCTTC. The encoded protein is CSVQRGLGDEQFF.

This clonotype was seen a few times. The gene calls are TRBV29-1 and TRBJ1-4, with TRBD1 identical over 7 bases. This CDR3 is 16 amino acids long. The germline V gene encodes CDR1 SQVTM and CDR2 ANQGSEA. The V and J ends lost 5 bases and 0 bases, in that order; junction bases with no gene match: 9. The CDR3 DNA reads TGCAGCGTTTCCCTTAACAGGGGACCAACTAATGAAAAACTGTTTTTT. The encoded protein is CSVSLNRGPTNEKLFF. Supplemented by reference TRBV29-1 and TRBJ1-4, the full variable domain reads SAVISQKPSRDICQRGTSLTIQCQVDSQVTMMFWYRQQPGQSLTLIATANQGSEATYESGFVIDKFPISRPNLTFSTLTVSNMSPEDSSIYLCSVSLNRGPTNEKLFFGSGTQLSVL.

CDR3 loop: CASSWRRSGVYNEQFF. DNA for the CDR3: TGTGCCAGCAGCTGGAGGCGTAGCGGGGTCTACAATGAGCAGTTCTTC. V is TRBV7-9 and J is TRBJ2-1, with TRBD2 matching over 8 bases. The CDR3 spans 16 residues. V gave up 4 bases and J gave up 3 bases; unmatched junction bases: 8. Germline CDR1 reads SEHNR; CDR2 reads FQNEAQ (reference sequence).

This chain joins TRBV5-1 and TRBJ2-3; maybe TRBD1 (6 bases). The CDR3 extends over 16 amino acids. V lost 0 bases and J lost 0, with 11 bases in between. Germline CDR1 reads SGHRS; CDR2 reads YFSETQ. The CDR3 nucleotides are TGCGCCAGCAGCTTGGGGACAGATACTAGCACAGATACGCAGTATTTT. Translating it yields CASSLGTDTSTDTQYF.

This clonotype showed up just a few times. The rearrangement joins TRBV20-1 to TRBJ1-4; TRBD1 matches 8 bases. Germline assignment: CDR1 DFQATT and CDR2 SNEGSKA (reference sequence). This CDR3 contains 13 residues. The V gene end was trimmed by 5 bases and the J gene end by 8 bases; junction bases not matched to a gene: 7. This CDR3 reads CSAPDRAGEKLFF. The CDR3 nucleotides are TGCAGTGCTCCGGACAGGGCGGGAGAAAAACTGTTTTTT.

A note on this clonotype: One end of the junction varies from germline; a read error may be responsible. The chain carries TRBV6-1 and TRBJ1-5; D call uncertain. In germline, CDR1 is MNHNS, CDR2 SASEGT. The CDR3 extends over 12 amino acids. The CDR3 bases are TGTGCCAGCAGGACCCTTAATCGGCCCCAGCATTTT. Translating it yields CASRTLNRPQHF.

This chain connects TRBV6-1 to TRBJ2-3; possibly TRBD2 for D (6 bases). CDR1 and CDR2 from the germline V gene are MNHNS and SASEGT. The CDR3 covers 14 residues. V lost 8 bases and J lost 1, with 13 bases in between. The CDR3 DNA reads as TGTGCCAGCTCCGGGCTAGCGCGCACAGATACGCAGTATTTT. It encodes CASSGLARTDTQYF.

This clonotype has a handful of counts. CDR3 coding DNA: TGTGCCAGCAGCCCGCGGACAGAGCAGTTCTTC. Protein sequence: CASSPRTEQFF. The chain has TRBV7-2 and TRBJ2-1; D is possibly TRBD1 (5 bases). Between the trimmed V and J ends, which lost 5 bases and 10 bases, there was a span of 9 bases. The CDR3 is 11 residues long. Germline CDR1 SGHTA, CDR2 FQGNSA. Full variable domain (remainder filled in from reference TRBV7-2 and TRBJ2-1): GAGVSQSPSNKVTEKGKDVELRCDPISGHTALYWYRQSLGQGLEFLIYFQGNSAPDKSGLPSDRFSAERTGGSVSTLTIQRTQQEDSAVYLCASSPRTEQFFGPGTRLTVL.

This clonotype turned up a few times. The chain uses TRBV19 and TRBJ2-7; D is perhaps TRBD2 (5 bases). The CDR3 totals 17 residues. V shed 8 bases and J shed 3 bases, with 26 bases lying between them. Germline CDR1 LNHDA, CDR2 SQIVND (reference sequence). CDR3 bases: TGTGCCAGTTCTCCGGGTGTGGGAGTCGGAATCCTCTACGAGCAGTACTTC. It yields the protein CASSPGVGVGILYEQYF.

This chain connects TRBV6-1 to TRBJ2-5, with TRBD2 matching over 10 bases. There are 16 residues in the CDR3. Germline CDR1 MNHNS, CDR2 SASEGT. J was trimmed by 4 bases and V by 5 bases; bases with no gene match: 10. The CDR3 loop is CASSPLSSGRGETQYF. Written as DNA, the CDR3 is TGTGCCAGCAGTCCGCTGTCTAGCGGGAGAGGAGAGACCCAGTACTTC.

This clonotype was seen only a few times. The chain recombines TRBV7-2 with TRBJ1-2; D gene ambiguous. Trimming took 7 bases from V and 4 from J, leaving 10 bases between them. This CDR3 is 12 amino acids long. CDR1 and CDR2 (germline): SGHTA, FQGNSA. The CDR3 protein is CASTNPTYGYTF. CDR3 coding DNA: TGTGCCAGCACAAACCCGACCTATGGCTACACCTTC.

This clonotype has at least ten counts. The chain uses TRBV29-1 and TRBJ2-1, with D possibly matching TRBD2 (7 bases). The CDR3 loop spans 17 amino acids. V lost 6 bases and J 7 bases, leaving 28 bases between the germline ends. Germline V CDR1 and CDR2: SQVTM, ANQGSEA. This CDR3 is CSVGGASSVGAGNEQFF. The CDR3 DNA follows: TGCAGCGTGGGGGGGGCGAGTTCGGTTGGCGCGGGGAATGAGCAGTTCTTC.

This clonotype was detected a few times. CDR3 nucleotides: TGTGCCATCAGTGAGCGGGACAATGAGCAGTTCTTC. Translating it yields CAISERDNEQFF. The J gene is TRBJ2-1, the V gene TRBV10-3; D unclear. V lost 2 bases to trimming and J lost 5 bases, with 4 bases between them. Germline assignment: CDR1 ENHRY and CDR2 SYGVKD. The CDR3 consists of 12 residues.

The sample holds a few counts of this clonotype. CDR3 sequence: CASSQEYGNTGELFF. As DNA, the CDR3 is TGTGCCAGCAGCCAAGAATACGGGAACACCGGGGAGCTGTTTTTT. The chain uses TRBV4-2 and TRBJ2-2, with D uncertain. Germline V gives CDR1 LGHNA, CDR2 YNFKEQ. The CDR3 is made up of 15 amino acids. V lost 0 bases and J 1 base, leaving 6 bases between the germline ends.

This clonotype was seen many times. At one of its ends the junction is not consistent with the germline gene, which may arise from a read error. The chain is built from TRBV12-3 or TRBV12-4 and TRBJ2-1, with unresolved D. CDR3 length equals 13 residues. CDR3 sequence (DNA): TGTGCCAGCAGCTTAGGCCCGTACAATGAGCAGTTCTTC. It codes for CASSLGPYNEQFF.

The chain joins TRBV5-1 to TRBJ2-7; possibly TRBD1 for D (6 bases). V shed 4 bases and J shed 0 bases, with 17 bases lying between them. Germline V lookup: CDR1 SGHRS, CDR2 YFSETQ. The CDR3 is 16 residues long. CDR3 DNA: TGCGCCAGCAGCCGCTCGGACAGCCCGAGCTCCTACGAGCAGTACTTC. Translated, it gives CASSRSDSPSSYEQYF.

The genes are TRBV6-6 and TRBJ1-4, with 8 bases aligning to TRBD1. The V gene's germline CDR1 is MNHNY and CDR2 SVGAGI (reference sequence). The V segment lost 6 bases and the J segment 2 bases; nucleotides outside the gene matches: 5. CDR3 size: 15 residues. CDR3 protein: CASSQDRGTNEKLFF. CDR3 nucleotide sequence: TGTGCCAGCAGCCAAGACAGGGGTACTAATGAAAAACTGTTTTTT.

There are many counts of this clonotype. The rearrangement links TRBV10-3 to TRBJ2-7, with TRBD2 matching 9 bases. V dropped 10 bases and J dropped 2; count of bases not matched to a gene: 6. In germline, CDR1 is ENHRY, CDR2 SYGVKD. The CDR3 runs 13 residues. The DNA for the CDR3 is TGTGCCACCGCGACTAGCGGACCCTACGAGCAGTACTTC. It is translated as CATATSGPYEQYF.